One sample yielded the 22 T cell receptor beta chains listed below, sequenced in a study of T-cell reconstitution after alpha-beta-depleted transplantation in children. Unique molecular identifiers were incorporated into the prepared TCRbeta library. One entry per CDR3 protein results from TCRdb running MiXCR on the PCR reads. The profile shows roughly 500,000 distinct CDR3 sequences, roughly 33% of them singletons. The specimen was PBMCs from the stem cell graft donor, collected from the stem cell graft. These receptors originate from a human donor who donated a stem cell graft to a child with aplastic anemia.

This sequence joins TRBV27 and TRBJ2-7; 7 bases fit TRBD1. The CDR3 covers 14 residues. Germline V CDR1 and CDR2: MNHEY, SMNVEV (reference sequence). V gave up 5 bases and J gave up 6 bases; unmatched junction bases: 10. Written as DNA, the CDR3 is TGTGCCAGCAGTCACTCAGGGGGAATGGGCGAGCAGTACGTC. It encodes CASSHSGGMGEQYV.

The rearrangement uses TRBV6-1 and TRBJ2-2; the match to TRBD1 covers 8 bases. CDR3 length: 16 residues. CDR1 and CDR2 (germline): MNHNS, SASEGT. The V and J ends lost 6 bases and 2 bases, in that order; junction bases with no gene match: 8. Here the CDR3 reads CASSQTRGLNTGELFF. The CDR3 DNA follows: TGTGCCAGCAGCCAAACCAGGGGGCTAAACACCGGGGAGCTGTTTTTT.

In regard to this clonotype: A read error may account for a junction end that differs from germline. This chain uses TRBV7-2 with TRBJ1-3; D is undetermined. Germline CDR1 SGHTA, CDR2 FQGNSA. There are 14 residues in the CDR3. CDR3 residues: CASSLGYPGNTIYF. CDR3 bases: TGTGCCAGCAGTTTAGGGTATCCTGGAAACACCATATATTTT.

The CDR3 here is CASTQAGANTEAFF. Written as DNA, the CDR3 is TGTGCCAGCACCCAAGCGGGGGCGAACACTGAAGCTTTCTTT. The rearrangement links TRBV6-2 or TRBV6-3 to TRBJ1-1, with TRBD1 as a possible D gene (6 bases). The CDR3 length is 14 residues. Germline CDR1 reads MNHEY; CDR2 reads SVGEGT. V dropped 7 bases and J dropped 1 base, with 13 bases sitting between them.

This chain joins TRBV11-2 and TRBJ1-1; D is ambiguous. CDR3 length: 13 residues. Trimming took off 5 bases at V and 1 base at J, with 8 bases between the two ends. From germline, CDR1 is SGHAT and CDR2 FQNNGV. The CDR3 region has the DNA TGTGCCAGCAGCCATGCAAGGAACACTGAAGCTTTCTTT. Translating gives CASSHARNTEAFF.

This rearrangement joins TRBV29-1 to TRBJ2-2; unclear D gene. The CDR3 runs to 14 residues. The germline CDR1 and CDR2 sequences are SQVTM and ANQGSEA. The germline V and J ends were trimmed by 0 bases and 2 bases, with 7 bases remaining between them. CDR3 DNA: TGCAGCGTTGAAGAGGGCCCCAACACCGGGGAGCTGTTTTTT. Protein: CSVEEGPNTGELFF.

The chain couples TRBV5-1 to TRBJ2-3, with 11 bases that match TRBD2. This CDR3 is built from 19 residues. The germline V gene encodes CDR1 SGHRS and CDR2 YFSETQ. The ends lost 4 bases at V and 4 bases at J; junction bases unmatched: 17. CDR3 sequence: CASSRLGLAAGAGSDTQYF. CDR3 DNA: TGCGCCAGCAGCCGATTGGGACTAGCGGCCGGGGCTGGCTCAGATACGCAGTATTTT. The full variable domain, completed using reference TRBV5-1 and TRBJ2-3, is KAGVTQTPRYLIKTRGQQVTLSCSPISGHRSVSWYQQTPGQGLQFLFEYFSETQRNKGNFPGRFSGRQFSNSRSEMNVSTLELGDSALYLCASSRLGLAAGAGSDTQYFGPGTRLTVL.

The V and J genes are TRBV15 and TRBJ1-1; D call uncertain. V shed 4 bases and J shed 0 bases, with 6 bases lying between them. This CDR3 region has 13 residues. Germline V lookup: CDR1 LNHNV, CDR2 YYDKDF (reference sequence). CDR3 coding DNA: TGTGCCACCAGCATAAAGGTGAACACTGAAGCTTTCTTT. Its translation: CATSIKVNTEAFF.

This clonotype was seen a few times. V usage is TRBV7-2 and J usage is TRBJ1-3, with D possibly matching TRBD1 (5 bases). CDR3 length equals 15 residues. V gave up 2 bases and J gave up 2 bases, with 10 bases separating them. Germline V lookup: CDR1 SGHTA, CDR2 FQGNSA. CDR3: CASSLQGLAGNTIYF. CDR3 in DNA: TGTGCCAGCAGCTTACAGGGTTTAGCTGGAAACACCATATATTTT.

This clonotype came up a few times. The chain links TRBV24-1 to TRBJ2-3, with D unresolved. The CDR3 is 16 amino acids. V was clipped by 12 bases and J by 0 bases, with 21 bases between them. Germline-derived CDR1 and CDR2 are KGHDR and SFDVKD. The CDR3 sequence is CAPAHVDGTSTDTQYF. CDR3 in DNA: TGTGCCCCCGCCCACGTCGACGGAACTAGCACAGATACGCAGTATTTT.

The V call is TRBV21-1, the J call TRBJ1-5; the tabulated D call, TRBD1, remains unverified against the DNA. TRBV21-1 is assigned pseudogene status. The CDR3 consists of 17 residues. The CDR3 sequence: CASSKDGRDRGEQPQHF. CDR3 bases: TGTGCCAGCAGCAAAGATGGCCGCGACAGGGGTGAACAGCCCCAGCATTTT.

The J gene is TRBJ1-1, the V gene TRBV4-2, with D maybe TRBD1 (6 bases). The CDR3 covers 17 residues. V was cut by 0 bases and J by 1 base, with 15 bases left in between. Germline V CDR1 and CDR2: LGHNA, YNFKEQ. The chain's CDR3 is CASSQEEIRTENTEAFF. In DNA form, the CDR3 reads TGTGCCAGCAGCCAAGAAGAGATCAGGACAGAGAACACTGAAGCTTTCTTT.

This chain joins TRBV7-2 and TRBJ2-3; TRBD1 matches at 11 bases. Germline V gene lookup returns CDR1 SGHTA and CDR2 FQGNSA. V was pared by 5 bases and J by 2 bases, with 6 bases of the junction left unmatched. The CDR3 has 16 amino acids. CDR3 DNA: TGTGCCAGCAGCGCCTGGACAGGGGGCCTCACAGATACGCAGTATTTT. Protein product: CASSAWTGGLTDTQYF. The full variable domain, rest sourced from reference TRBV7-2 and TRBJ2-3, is GAGVSQSPSNKVTEKGKDVELRCDPISGHTALYWYRQSLGQGLEFLIYFQGNSAPDKSGLPSDRFSAERTGGSVSTLTIQRTQQEDSAVYLCASSAWTGGLTDTQYFGPGTRLTVL.

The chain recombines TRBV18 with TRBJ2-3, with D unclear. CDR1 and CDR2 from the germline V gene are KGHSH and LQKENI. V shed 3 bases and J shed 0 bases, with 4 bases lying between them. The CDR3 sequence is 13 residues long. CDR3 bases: TGTGCCAGCTCACCCTACAGCACAGATACGCAGTATTTT. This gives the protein CASSPYSTDTQYF.

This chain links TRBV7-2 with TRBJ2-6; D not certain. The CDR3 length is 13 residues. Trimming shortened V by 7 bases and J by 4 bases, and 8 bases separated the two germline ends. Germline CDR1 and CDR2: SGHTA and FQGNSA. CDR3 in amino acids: CASTLWGANVLTF. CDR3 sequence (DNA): TGTGCCAGCACCCTTTGGGGGGCCAACGTCCTGACTTTC.

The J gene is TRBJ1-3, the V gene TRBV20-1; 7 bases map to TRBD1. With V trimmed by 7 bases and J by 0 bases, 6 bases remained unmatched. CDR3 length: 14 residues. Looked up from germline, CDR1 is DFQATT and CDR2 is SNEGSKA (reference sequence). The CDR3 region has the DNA TGCAGTGTTCCCAGGGGGAGCTCTGGAAACACCATATATTTT. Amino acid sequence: CSVPRGSSGNTIYF.

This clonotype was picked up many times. The CDR3 loop is CASSPGGPIETQYF. Here the CDR3 DNA reads TGTGCCAGCAGCCCGGGAGGGCCTATAGAGACCCAGTACTTC. The V call is TRBV7-2, the J call TRBJ2-5; 8 nucleotides agree with TRBD2. The V gene end was trimmed by 5 bases and the J gene end by 4 bases; junction bases not matched to a gene: 6. Germline V gene data show CDR1 as SGHTA and CDR2 as FQGNSA. The CDR3 has 14 residues.

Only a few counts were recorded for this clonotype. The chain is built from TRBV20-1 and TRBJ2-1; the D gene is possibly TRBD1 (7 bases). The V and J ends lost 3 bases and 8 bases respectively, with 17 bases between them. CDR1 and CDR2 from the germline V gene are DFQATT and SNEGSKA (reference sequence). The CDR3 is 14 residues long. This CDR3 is CSASVPGGKDEQFF. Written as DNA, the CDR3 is TGCAGTGCTAGTGTGCCAGGGGGGAAGGATGAGCAGTTCTTC.

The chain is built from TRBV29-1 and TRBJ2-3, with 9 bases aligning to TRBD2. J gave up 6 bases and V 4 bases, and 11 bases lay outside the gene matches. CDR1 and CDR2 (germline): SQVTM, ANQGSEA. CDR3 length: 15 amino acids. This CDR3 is CSVVRSAGGGDTQYF. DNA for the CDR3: TGCAGCGTTGTTCGATCAGCGGGAGGTGGGGATACGCAGTATTTT.

CDR3 in amino acids: CASSYGQGATGANVLTF. In nucleotides, the CDR3 is TGTGCCAGCAGCTACGGACAGGGGGCCACTGGGGCCAACGTCCTGACTTTC. V gene TRBV7-8 combines with J gene TRBJ2-6; 11 bases agree with TRBD1. This CDR3 contains 17 residues. Losses at the gene ends were 4 bases for V and 2 bases for J; bases not matched to a gene: 4. Germline V gene data show CDR1 as SGHVS and CDR2 as FQNEAQ.

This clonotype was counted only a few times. The CDR3 coding sequence is TGCGCCAGCAGCTTGGTCGTTGGGGCCCCTGAAGCTTTCTTT. Translated: CASSLVVGAPEAFF. The chain links TRBV5-1 to TRBJ1-1, with a possible D match to TRBD1 (5 bases). Germline V lookup: CDR1 SGHRS, CDR2 YFSETQ. The V and J ends lost 0 bases and 6 bases respectively, with 12 bases between them. The CDR3 spans 14 residues.

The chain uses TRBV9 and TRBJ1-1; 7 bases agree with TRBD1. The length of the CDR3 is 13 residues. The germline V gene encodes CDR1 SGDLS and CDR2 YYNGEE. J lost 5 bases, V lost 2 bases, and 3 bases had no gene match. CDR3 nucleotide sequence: TGTGCCAGCAGCGTTAGACAGGGAACTGAAGCTTTCTTT. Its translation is CASSVRQGTEAFF.